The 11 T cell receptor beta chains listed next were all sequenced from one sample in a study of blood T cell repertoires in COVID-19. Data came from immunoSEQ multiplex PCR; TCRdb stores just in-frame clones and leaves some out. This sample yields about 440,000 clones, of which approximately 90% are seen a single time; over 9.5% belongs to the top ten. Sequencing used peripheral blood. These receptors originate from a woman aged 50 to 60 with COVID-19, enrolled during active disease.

The CDR3 reads CASRQTHNQPQHF. CDR3 DNA: TGCGCCAGCAGACAGACCCACAATCAGCCCCAGCATTTT. The V call is TRBV5-1, the J call TRBJ1-5, with D unclear. From germline, CDR1 is SGHRS and CDR2 YFSETQ. Trimming took 5 bases from V and 3 from J, leaving 9 bases between them. CDR3 length: 13 residues.

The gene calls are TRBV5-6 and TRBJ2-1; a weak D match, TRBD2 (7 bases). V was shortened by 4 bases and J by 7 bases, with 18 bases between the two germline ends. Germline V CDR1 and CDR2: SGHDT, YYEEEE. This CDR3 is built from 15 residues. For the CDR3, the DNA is TGTGCCAGCAGCCCGAGGGGGGGGGCCCGAAATGAGCAGTTCTTC. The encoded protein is CASSPRGGARNEQFF.

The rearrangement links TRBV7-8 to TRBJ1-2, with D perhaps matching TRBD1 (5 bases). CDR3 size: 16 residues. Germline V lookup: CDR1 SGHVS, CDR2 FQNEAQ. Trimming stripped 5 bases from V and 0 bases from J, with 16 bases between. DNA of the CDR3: TGTGCCAGCAGCGCCCTCCCCCAGGGAACTAACTATGGCTACACCTTC. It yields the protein CASSALPQGTNYGYTF.

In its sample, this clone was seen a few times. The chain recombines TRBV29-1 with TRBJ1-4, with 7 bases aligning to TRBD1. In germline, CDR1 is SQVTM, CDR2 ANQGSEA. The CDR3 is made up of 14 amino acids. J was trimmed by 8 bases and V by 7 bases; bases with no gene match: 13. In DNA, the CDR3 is TGCAGCGCGGACGCAGGGGGGAATGGCGAAAAACTGTTTTTT. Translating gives CSADAGGNGEKLFF. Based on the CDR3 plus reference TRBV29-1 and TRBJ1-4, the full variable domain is SAVISQKPSRDICQRGTSLTIQCQVDSQVTMMFWYRQQPGQSLTLIATANQGSEATYESGFVIDKFPISRPNLTFSTLTVSNMSPEDSSIYLCSADAGGNGEKLFFGSGTQLSVL.

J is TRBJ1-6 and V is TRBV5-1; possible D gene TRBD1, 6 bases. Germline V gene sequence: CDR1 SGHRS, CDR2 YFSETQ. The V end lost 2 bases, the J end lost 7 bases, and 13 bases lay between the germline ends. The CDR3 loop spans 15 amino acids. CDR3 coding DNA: TGCGCCAGCAGCTTAACAGGGTTCGGAAATTCACCCCTCCACTTT. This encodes CASSLTGFGNSPLHF.

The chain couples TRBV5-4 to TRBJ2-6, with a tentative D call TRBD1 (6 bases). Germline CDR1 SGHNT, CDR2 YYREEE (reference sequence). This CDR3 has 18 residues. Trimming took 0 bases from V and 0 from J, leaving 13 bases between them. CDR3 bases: TGTGCCAGCAGCTTGGAGGGGGACACAAGCTCTGGGGCCAACGTCCTGACTTTC. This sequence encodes CASSLEGDTSSGANVLTF.

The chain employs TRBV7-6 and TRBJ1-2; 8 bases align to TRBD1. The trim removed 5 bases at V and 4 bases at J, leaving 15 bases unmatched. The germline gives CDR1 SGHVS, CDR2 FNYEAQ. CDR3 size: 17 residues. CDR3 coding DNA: TGTGCCAGCAGCCCGGGGACAGGACGGAATATCTTCTATGGCTACACCTTC. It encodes CASSPGTGRNIFYGYTF. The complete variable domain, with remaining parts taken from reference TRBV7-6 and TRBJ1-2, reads GAGVSQSPRYKVTKRGQDVALRCDPISGHVSLYWYRQALGQGPEFLTYFNYEAQQDKSGLPNDRFSAERPEGSISTLTIQRTEQRDSAMYRCASSPGTGRNIFYGYTFGSGTRLTVV.

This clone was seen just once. The CDR3 nucleotides read TGTGCCAGCAAATTAGAAAGAGACTTCTATGGCTACACCTTC. It is translated as CASKLERDFYGYTF. This sequence joins TRBV6-5 and TRBJ1-2; D not certain. V was trimmed by 7 bases and J by 4 bases, leaving 16 bases between them. This CDR3 comprises 14 residues. The germline gives CDR1 MNHEY, CDR2 SVGAGI.

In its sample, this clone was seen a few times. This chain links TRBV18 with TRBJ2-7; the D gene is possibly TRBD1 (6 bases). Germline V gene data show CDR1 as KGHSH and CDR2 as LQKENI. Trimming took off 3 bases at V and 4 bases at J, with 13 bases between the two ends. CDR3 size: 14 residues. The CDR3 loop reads CASSPDSTRYEQYF. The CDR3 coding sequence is TGTGCCAGCTCACCGGACAGCACCCGATACGAGCAGTACTTC.

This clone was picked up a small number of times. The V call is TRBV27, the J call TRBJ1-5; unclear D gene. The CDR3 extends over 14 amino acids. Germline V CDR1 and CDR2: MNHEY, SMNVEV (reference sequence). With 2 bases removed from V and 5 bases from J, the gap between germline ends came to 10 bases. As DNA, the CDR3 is TGTGCCAGCAGTTTAGGGCAGTTCCATCAGCCCCAGCATTTT. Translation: CASSLGQFHQPQHF.

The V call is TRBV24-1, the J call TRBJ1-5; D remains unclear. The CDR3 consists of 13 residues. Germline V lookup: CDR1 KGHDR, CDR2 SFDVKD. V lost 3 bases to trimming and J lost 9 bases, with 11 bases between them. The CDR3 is CATSDPRYGPQHF. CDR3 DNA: TGTGCCACCAGTGATCCTCGGTATGGGCCCCAGCATTTT.